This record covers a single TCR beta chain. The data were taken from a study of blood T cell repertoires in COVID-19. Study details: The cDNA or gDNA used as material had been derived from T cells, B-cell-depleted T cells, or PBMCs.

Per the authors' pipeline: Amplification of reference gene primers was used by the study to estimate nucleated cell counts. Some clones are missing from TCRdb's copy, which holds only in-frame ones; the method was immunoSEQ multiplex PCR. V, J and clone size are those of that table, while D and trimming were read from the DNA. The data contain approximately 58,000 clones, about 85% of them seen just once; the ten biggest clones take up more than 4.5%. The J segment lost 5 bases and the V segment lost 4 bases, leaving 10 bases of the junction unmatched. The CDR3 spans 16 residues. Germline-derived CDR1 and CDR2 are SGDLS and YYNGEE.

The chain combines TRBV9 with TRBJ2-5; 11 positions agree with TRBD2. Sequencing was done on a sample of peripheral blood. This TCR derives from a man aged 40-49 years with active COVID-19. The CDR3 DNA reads TGTGCCAGCAGCTCGGGACTAGCGGCCGCGGGGGAGACCCAGTACTTC. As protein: CASSSGLAAAGETQYF.